This T cell receptor (beta chain) was sequenced during a study of OX40 agonist ivuxolimab in advanced cancers. General study findings and limits: At 0.1 to 3.0 mg/kg, clonal expansion of CD4+ and CD8+ blood T cells had occurred by week 6. Also showing low normalized T-cell clonal expansion were some of the nonresponders.

The CDR3 runs 14 residues. V lost 2 bases to trimming and J lost 1 base, with 9 bases between them. Germline CDR1 reads SGHVS; CDR2 reads FQNEAQ. In regard to this clone: Its antigen is currently unknown.

No patient had autoimmune disease or received systemic immunosuppression. Profiled with immunoSEQ multiplex PCR; TCRdb holds only in-frame clones, not every one. The sample contains about 43,000 clones, around 86% of which appear only once. The TCR sequence derives from an adult with an advanced solid tumor such as melanoma, head and neck, liver or kidney cancer. Sequenced material: CD4+ or CD8+ T cells sorted from blood, taken in a trial of the OX40 agonist ivuxolimab. V and J are TRBV7-8 and TRBJ2-7, with D unclear. This chain's CDR3 is CASSLSSGSYEQYF. The CDR3 region has the DNA TGTGCCAGCAGCTTAAGTTCCGGGTCCTACGAGCAGTACTTC.